This TCR beta chain was recovered during a study of shared clonotypes between healthy human individuals. V gave up 1 base and J gave up 8 bases, with 13 bases separating them. CDR3 length equals 14 residues. From germline, CDR1 is SGHKS and CDR2 YYEKEE (reference sequence). The sample holds one count of this clone. The antigen remains unidentified. Overall study results and limits: Non-shared clonotypes had lower generation probabilities than clonotypes shared by all four sorted-subset donors. Generally, naive subsets (rather than memory subsets) showed larger estimated richness.

The method was immunoSEQ multiplex PCR; TCRdb's version includes in-frame clones alone and lacks a portion of them. Among 550,000 to 800,000 clones listed, around 67% were seen once. The sequence derives from a woman aged 25 to 45 in good health. Source material: memory CD4+ T cells sorted from blood. Subset: CD45RA-negative fraction. This chain links TRBV5-5 with TRBJ2-1, with a weak D call TRBD2 (6 bases). The CDR3 DNA is TGTGCCAGCAGCTTGAGACGGGAGTTAGATGAGCAGTTCTTC. It specifies CASSLRRELDEQFF.